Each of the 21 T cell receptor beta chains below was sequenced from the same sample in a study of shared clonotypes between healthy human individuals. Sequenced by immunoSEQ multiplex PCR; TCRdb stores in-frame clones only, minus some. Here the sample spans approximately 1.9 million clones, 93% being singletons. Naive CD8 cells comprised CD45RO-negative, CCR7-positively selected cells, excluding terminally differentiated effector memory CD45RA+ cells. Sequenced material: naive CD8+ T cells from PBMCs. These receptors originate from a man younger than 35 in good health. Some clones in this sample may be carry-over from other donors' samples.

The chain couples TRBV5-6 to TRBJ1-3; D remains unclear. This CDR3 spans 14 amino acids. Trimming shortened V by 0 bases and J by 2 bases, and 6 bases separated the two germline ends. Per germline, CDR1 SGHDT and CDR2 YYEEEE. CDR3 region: CASSLVGTGNTIYF. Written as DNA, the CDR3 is TGTGCCAGCAGCTTGGTGGGGACTGGAAACACCATATATTTT.

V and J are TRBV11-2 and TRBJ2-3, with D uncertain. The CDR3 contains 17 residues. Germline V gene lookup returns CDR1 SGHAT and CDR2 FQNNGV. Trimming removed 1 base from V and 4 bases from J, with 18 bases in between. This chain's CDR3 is CASSLGNGGRLSDTQYF. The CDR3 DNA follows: TGTGCCAGCAGCTTAGGGAATGGTGGACGGTTGTCAGATACGCAGTATTTT.

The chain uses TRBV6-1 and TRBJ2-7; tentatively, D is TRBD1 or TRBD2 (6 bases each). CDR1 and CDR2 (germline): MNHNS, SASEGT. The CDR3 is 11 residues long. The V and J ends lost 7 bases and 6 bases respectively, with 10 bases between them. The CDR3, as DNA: TGTGCCAGCACCGAGGGGGGCGAGCAGTACTTC. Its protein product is CASTEGGEQYF.

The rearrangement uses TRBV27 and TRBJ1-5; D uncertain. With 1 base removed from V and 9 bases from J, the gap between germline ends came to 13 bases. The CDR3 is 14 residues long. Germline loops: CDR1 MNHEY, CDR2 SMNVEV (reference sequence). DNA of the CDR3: TGTGCCAGCAGTTTATTTGTCGCTGCCCGGCCCCAGCATTTT. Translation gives CASSLFVAARPQHF.

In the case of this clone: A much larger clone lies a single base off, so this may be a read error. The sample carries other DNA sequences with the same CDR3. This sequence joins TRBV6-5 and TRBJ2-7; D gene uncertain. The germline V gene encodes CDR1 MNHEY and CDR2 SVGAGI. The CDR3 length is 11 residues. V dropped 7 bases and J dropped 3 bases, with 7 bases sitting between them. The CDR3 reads CASTLGYEQYF. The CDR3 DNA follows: TGTGCCAGCACCTTAGGCTACGAGCAGTACTTC.

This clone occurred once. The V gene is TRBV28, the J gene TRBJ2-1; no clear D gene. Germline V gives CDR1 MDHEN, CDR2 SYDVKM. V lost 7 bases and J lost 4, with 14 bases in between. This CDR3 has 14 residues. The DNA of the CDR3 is TGTGCCAGCAAAACACAGAGTTCATACAATGAGCAGTTCTTC. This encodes CASKTQSSYNEQFF.

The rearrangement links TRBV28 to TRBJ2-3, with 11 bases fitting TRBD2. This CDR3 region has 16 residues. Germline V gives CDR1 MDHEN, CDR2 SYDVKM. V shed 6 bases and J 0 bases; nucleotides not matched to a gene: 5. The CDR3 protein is CASRDRLAGSTDTQYF. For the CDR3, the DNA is TGTGCCAGCAGGGATCGACTAGCGGGAAGCACAGATACGCAGTATTTT.

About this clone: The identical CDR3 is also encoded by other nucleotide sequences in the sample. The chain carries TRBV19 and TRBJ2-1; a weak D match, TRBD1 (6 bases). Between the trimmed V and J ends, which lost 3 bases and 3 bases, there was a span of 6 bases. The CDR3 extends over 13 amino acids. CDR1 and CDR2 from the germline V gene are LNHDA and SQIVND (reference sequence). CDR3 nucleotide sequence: TGTGCCAGTAGTATGGGACACTACAATGAGCAGTTCTTC. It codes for CASSMGHYNEQFF.

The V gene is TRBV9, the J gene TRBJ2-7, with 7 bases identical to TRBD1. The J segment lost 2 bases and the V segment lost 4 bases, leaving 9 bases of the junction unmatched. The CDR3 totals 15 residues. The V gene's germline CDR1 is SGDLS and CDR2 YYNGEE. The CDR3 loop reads CASSLGQTGPYEQYF. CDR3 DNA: TGTGCCAGCAGCTTGGGACAGACTGGGCCCTACGAGCAGTACTTC.

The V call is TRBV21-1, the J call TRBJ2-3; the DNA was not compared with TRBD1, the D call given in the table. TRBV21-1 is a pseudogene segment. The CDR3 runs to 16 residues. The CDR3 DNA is TGTGCCAGCAGCAAAGGAGACAGGAGAAGCACAGATACGCAGTATTTT. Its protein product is CASSKGDRRSTDTQYF.

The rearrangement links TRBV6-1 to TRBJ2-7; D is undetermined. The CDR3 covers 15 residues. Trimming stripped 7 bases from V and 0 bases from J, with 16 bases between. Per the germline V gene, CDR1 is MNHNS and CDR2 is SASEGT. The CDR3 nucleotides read TGTGCCAGCATGGCCCCCCATTACACCTCCTACGAGCAGTACTTC. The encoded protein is CASMAPHYTSYEQYF.

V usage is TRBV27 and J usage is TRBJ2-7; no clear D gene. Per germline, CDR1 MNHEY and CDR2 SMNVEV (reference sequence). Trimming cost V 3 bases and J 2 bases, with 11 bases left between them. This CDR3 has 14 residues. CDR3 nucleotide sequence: TGTGCCAGCAGTTTTCAAACGGATGCCTACGAGCAGTACTTC. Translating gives CASSFQTDAYEQYF.

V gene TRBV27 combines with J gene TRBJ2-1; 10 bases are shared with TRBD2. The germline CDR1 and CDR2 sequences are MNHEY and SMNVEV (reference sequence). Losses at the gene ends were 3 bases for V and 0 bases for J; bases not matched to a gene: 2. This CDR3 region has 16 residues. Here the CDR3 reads CASSLGLATSYNEQFF. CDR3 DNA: TGTGCCAGCAGTTTGGGACTAGCGACCTCCTACAATGAGCAGTTCTTC.

This chain's CDR3 is CASSVEGLAEETQYF. As DNA, the CDR3 is TGTGCCAGCAGCGTGGAAGGACTAGCGGAAGAGACCCAGTACTTC. The rearrangement links TRBV9 to TRBJ2-5; 10 bases are shared with TRBD2. The CDR3 contains 15 residues. V was pared by 2 bases and J by 3 bases, with 4 bases of the junction left unmatched. Germline V lookup: CDR1 SGDLS, CDR2 YYNGEE.

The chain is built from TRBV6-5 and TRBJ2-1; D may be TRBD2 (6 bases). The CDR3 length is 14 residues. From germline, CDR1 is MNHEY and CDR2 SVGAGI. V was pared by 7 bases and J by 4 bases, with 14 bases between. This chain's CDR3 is CASKAGWGYNEQFF. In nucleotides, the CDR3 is TGTGCCAGCAAGGCGGGGTGGGGGTACAATGAGCAGTTCTTC.

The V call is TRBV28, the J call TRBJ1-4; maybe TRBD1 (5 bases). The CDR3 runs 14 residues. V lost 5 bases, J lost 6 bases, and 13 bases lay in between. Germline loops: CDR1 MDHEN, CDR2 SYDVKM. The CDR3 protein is CASSLQPTDEKLFF. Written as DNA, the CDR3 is TGTGCCAGCAGTCTCCAACCGACAGATGAAAAACTGTTTTTT.

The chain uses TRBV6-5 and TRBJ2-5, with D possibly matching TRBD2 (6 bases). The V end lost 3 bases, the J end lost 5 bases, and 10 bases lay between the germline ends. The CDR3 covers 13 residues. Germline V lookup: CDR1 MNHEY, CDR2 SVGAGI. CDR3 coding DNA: TGTGCCAGCAGTTATCTCCGGGGGGAGACCCAGTACTTC. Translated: CASSYLRGETQYF.

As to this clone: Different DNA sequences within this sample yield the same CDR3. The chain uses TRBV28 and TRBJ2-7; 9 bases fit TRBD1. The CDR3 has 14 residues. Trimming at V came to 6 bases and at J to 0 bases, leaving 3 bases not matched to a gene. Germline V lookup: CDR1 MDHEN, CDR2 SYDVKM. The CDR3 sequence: CASRETGGSYEQYF. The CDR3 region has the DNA TGTGCCAGCAGGGAGACAGGGGGCTCCTACGAGCAGTACTTC.

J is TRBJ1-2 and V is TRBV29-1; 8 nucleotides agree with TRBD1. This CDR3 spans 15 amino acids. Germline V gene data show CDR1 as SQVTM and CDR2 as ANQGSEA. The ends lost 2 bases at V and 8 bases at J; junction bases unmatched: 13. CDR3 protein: CSVEHFQGAYLGYTF. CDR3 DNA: TGCAGCGTTGAACATTTCCAGGGGGCTTATCTAGGCTACACCTTC.

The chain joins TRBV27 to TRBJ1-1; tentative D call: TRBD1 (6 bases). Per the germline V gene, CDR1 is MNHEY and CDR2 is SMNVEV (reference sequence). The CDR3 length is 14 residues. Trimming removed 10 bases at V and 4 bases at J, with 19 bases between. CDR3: CAIPRKGGPTEAFF. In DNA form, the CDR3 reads TGTGCCATACCGAGAAAGGGGGGACCCACTGAAGCTTTCTTT.

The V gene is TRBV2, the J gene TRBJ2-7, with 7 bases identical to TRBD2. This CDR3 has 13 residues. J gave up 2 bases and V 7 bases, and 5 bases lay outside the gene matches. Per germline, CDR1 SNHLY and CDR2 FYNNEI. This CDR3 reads CASTSGLTYEQYF. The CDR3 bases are TGTGCCAGCACGTCGGGACTAACCTACGAGCAGTACTTC.